One T cell receptor beta chain is described in this entry. Its target is unknown. The germline V and J ends were trimmed by 8 bases and 5 bases, with 6 bases remaining between them. This CDR3 contains 10 residues. CDR1 MNHEY and CDR2 SVGAGI come from the germline V gene. For CDR3 and TCR beta VDJ profiling, genomic DNA was the template used. TCRdb independently ran MiXCR on the reads; one entry per CDR3 protein. The sample has under 200,000 distinct CDR3 sequences, approximately 44% seen once. This sample is part of a study of CD8+CD57+ T cells in acquired aplastic anemia. Study background: Recorded DNA amounts for sorted CD4+ and CD8+ cells had an average of approximately 2.9 ug. Around 11 million reads, on average, were obtained for CD4+ cells from healthy donors. Overall study findings and caveats: CD8+ Simpson's diversity in patients was not significantly different from that in controls. It was found that almost 30 CD8+ CDR3 sequences were shared between patients and controls.

The sequencing sample was made of sorted CD4+, CD8+, or CD8+CD57+ T cells (not recorded which) from PBMCs. The chain uses TRBV6-5 and TRBJ2-5, with no clear D. The receptor comes from a human donor in good health. The CDR3 sequence: CASGEETQYF. In DNA, the CDR3 is TGTGCCAGCGGTGAGGAGACCCAGTACTTC.